These T cell receptor beta chains were read from a single sample in a study of blood T cell repertoires in COVID-19. Sequencing used immunoSEQ multiplex PCR; TCRdb keeps in-frame clones, though not all of them. Of 300,000 or so clones in the sample, about nine tenths are singletons; the top ten hold roughly 3.3%. Input material: peripheral blood. These receptors all stem from a woman between 35 and 50 years old with acute or convalescent COVID-19. CDR3s include the opening cysteine and the closing phenylalanine or tryptophan. A D gene is named only where the DNA matches it firmly. The size of a clone is reported for some rows only, either as once, few or many, or as a class for expanded clones.

size: .
D: .
V: TRBV5-1
J: TRBJ2-3
CDR3: CASSAEGATGTQYF
DNA: TGCGCCAGCAGCGCCGAAGGGGCCACGGGTACGCAGTATTTT

size: .
D: .
V: TRBV7-9
J: TRBJ1-4
CDR3: CASSLGGQGEKLFF
DNA: TGTGCCAGCAGCCTGGGAGGGCAGGGCGAAAAACTGTTTTTT

size: .
D: .
V: TRBV19
J: TRBJ1-2
CDR3: CASIGGTRIGGYTF
DNA: TGTGCCAGTATTGGGGGGACCCGCATCGGAGGCTACACCTTC

size: .
D: TRBD1
V: TRBV6-5
J: TRBJ2-5
CDR3: CASSRDREETQYF
DNA: TGTGCCAGCAGTCGGGACAGGGAAGAGACCCAGTACTTC

size: .
D: TRBD1
V: TRBV29-1
J: TRBJ1-1
CDR3: CSVQTGGYTEAFF
DNA: TGCAGCGTTCAGACAGGGGGGTACACTGAAGCTTTCTTT

size: .
D: .
V: TRBV6-6
J: TRBJ1-3
CDR3: CASSYFRVLSGNTIYF
DNA: TGTGCCAGCAGTTACTTCAGGGTCCTCTCTGGAAACACCATATATTTT

size: .
D: .
V: TRBV24-1
J: TRBJ2-1
CDR3: CATSDFTDEQFF
DNA: TGTGCCACCAGTGATTTTACAGATGAGCAGTTCTTC

size: .
D: .
V: TRBV27
J: TRBJ2-1
CDR3: CASIKSGGENNEQFF
DNA: TGTGCCAGCATTAAAAGCGGCGGAGAAAACAATGAGCAGTTCTTC

size: .
D: .
V: TRBV7-2
J: TRBJ2-1
CDR3: CASSPSGFPRTSNEQFF
DNA: TGTGCCAGCAGCCCTTCAGGGTTTCCCCGAACCAGTAATGAGCAGTTCTTC

size: .
D: TRBD1
V: TRBV6-5
J: TRBJ1-1
CDR3: CASTTQGTANTEAFF
DNA: TGTGCCAGCACCACCCAAGGGACAGCGAACACTGAAGCTTTCTTT

size: .
D: .
V: TRBV15
J: TRBJ1-4
CDR3: CATSRDLGQRKLFF
DNA: TGTGCCACCAGCAGAGATCTCGGACAGCGAAAACTGTTTTTT

size: .
D: TRBD1
V: TRBV4-1
J: TRBJ2-5
CDR3: CASSQGDRELQETQYF
DNA: TGCGCCAGCAGCCAAGGGGACAGAGAACTTCAAGAGACCCAGTACTTC

size: .
D: TRBD1
V: TRBV4-1
J: TRBJ2-1
CDR3: CASRPRDRGAYNEQFF
DNA: TGCGCCAGCAGGCCGAGGGACAGGGGCGCCTACAATGAGCAGTTCTTC

size: .
D: TRBD1
V: TRBV7-9
J: TRBJ1-1
CDR3: CASSFNLTGDGTEAFF
DNA: TGTGCCAGCAGCTTTAACCTGACAGGGGATGGCACTGAAGCTTTCTTT

size: .
D: .
V: TRBV5-5
J: TRBJ1-1
CDR3: CASSATGNTEAFF
DNA: TGTGCCAGCAGTGCTACAGGGAACACTGAAGCTTTCTTT

size: .
D: .
V: TRBV7-2
J: TRBJ2-1
CDR3: CATGGGPAPYNEQFF
DNA: TGTGCCACCGGGGGTGGGCCCGCGCCCTACAATGAGCAGTTCTTC

size: .
D: TRBD2
V: TRBV12-3/TRBV12-4
J: TRBJ2-1
CDR3: CASIASGGDEQFF
DNA: TGTGCCAGCATTGCTAGCGGGGGAGATGAGCAGTTCTTC

size: .
D: .
V: TRBV27
J: TRBJ1-2
CDR3: CASSWGAMGGYTF
DNA: TGTGCCAGCAGTTGGGGAGCGATGGGTGGCTACACCTTC

size: .
D: .
V: TRBV30
J: TRBJ1-6
CDR3: CAWKPEGMYNSPLHF
DNA: TGTGCCTGGAAACCGGAGGGAATGTATAATTCACCCCTCCACTTT

size: once
D: .
V: TRBV6-1
J: TRBJ1-2
CDR3: CASSEAGGVIYGYTF
DNA: TGTGCCAGCAGTGAAGCCGGGGGGGTCATCTATGGCTACACCTTC

size: .
D: .
V: TRBV5-5
J: TRBJ1-3
CDR3: CASSFPGSSGSGNTIYF
DNA: TGTGCCAGCAGCTTCCCTGGTTCGTCGGGCTCTGGAAACACCATATATTTT

size: .
D: TRBD2
V: TRBV5-1
J: TRBJ2-5
CDR3: CASSTGLAGGPQETQYF
DNA: TGCGCCAGCAGCACGGGACTAGCGGGGGGGCCACAAGAGACCCAGTACTTC

size: .
D: .
V: TRBV3-1/TRBV3-2
J: TRBJ1-2
CDR3: CASSQDRVRSQDGYTF
DNA: TGTGCCAGCAGCCAAGACAGGGTAAGGAGTCAGGATGGCTACACCTTC

size: once
D: TRBD1
V: TRBV24-1
J: TRBJ1-5
CDR3: CATSDTKQGARPNQPQHF
DNA: TGTGCCACCAGTGATACAAAACAGGGGGCGAGGCCCAATCAGCCCCAGCATTTT

size: .
D: .
V: TRBV4-1
J: TRBJ1-5
CDR3: CASSRLQGDPQHF
DNA: TGCGCCAGCAGCCGCCTACAGGGAGATCCCCAGCATTTT

size: .
D: TRBD2
V: TRBV6-4
J: TRBJ2-2
CDR3: CASSATSGGWTGELFF
DNA: TGTGCCAGCAGTGCCACTAGCGGGGGATGGACCGGGGAGCTGTTTTTT

size: .
D: .
V: TRBV10-3
J: TRBJ2-5
CDR3: CAISPGNQETQYF
DNA: TGTGCCATCAGCCCCGGGAACCAAGAGACCCAGTACTTC

size: .
D: .
V: TRBV12-3/TRBV12-4
J: TRBJ1-2
CDR3: CASSLGRLYGYTF
DNA: TGTGCCAGCAGTTTAGGCAGGTTATATGGCTACACCTTC

size: .
D: TRBD1
V: TRBV12-3/TRBV12-4
J: TRBJ1-2
CDR3: CASSHRGGYGYTF
DNA: TGTGCCAGCAGTCACAGGGGTGGCTATGGCTACACCTTC

size: .
D: TRBD2
V: TRBV10-3
J: TRBJ2-2
CDR3: CAISELRLAGGPNTGELFF
DNA: TGTGCCATCAGTGAGCTGCGACTAGCGGGGGGGCCGAACACCGGGGAGCTGTTTTTT

size: .
D: .
V: TRBV15
J: TRBJ1-5
CDR3: CATSRTKILTVSNQPQHF
DNA: TGTGCCACCAGCAGAACGAAAATTCTGACAGTTAGCAATCAGCCCCAGCATTTT

size: once
D: TRBD1
V: TRBV7-9
J: TRBJ1-5
CDR3: CASSLGTGVFQPQHF
DNA: TGTGCCAGCAGCTTGGGGACAGGGGTTTTTCAGCCCCAGCATTTT

size: .
D: .
V: TRBV18
J: TRBJ2-5
CDR3: CASSPGLRETQYF
DNA: TGTGCCAGCTCACCGGGACTTCGGGAGACCCAGTACTTC

size: .
D: TRBD1
V: TRBV5-1
J: TRBJ1-3
CDR3: CASSPGQFSGNTIYF
DNA: TGCGCCAGCAGCCCGGGACAGTTCTCTGGAAACACCATATATTTT

size: .
D: .
V: TRBV5-4
J: TRBJ2-2
CDR3: CASSPKQGITVSGELFF
DNA: TGTGCCAGCAGCCCCAAACAGGGCATTACGGTTAGCGGGGAGCTGTTTTTT

size: once
D: .
V: TRBV30
J: TRBJ1-1
CDR3: CASYRAGTTEAFF
DNA: TGTGCCTCATACAGGGCCGGTACTACTGAAGCTTTCTTT

size: once
D: .
V: TRBV14
J: TRBJ1-2
CDR3: CASSPQGYGYTF
DNA: TGTGCCAGCAGCCCGCAGGGGTATGGCTACACCTTC

size: .
D: .
V: TRBV12-2
J: TRBJ1-1
CDR3: CASRFPPGQRSNTEAFF
DNA: TGTGCAAGTCGCTTTCCTCCGGGACAGCGATCAAACACTGAAGCTTTCTTT

size: .
D: .
V: TRBV2
J: TRBJ2-5
CDR3: CASSLASIRGETQYF
DNA: TGTGCCAGCAGTTTGGCGTCGATCCGAGGGGAGACCCAGTACTTC

size: .
D: TRBD1
V: TRBV7-3
J: TRBJ2-1
CDR3: CASSHGTAYNEQFF
DNA: TGTGCCAGCAGCCACGGGACAGCCTACAATGAGCAGTTCTTC

size: .
D: .
V: TRBV5-3
J: TRBJ1-2
CDR3: CARSCTSGKGYGYTF
DNA: TGTGCCAGAAGCTGTACCTCCGGGAAGGGCTATGGCTACACCTTC

size: once
D: TRBD1
V: TRBV9
J: TRBJ1-4
CDR3: CASSAAGQGNEKLFF
DNA: TGTGCCAGCAGCGCCGCGGGACAGGGGAATGAAAAACTGTTTTTT